This T cell receptor (beta chain) originates from a study of tumor-infiltrating lymphocytes in localized non-small cell lung cancer. Across the whole study: Some samples were collected after neoadjuvant chemotherapy; smokers, never-smokers and several histologies were included. Study outcomes and limitations: T-cell fraction did not differ between immunotypes IM1 and IM2. Tumor T-cell fraction was not associated with recurrence-free survival.

This CDR3 has 16 residues. Germline CDR1 and CDR2: MNHEY and SVGAGI. Deletions cut 2 bases from V and 0 bases from J, with 13 bases between. Remarks on this clone: Its antigen is not identified.

Assay: immunoSEQ multiplex PCR; the TCRdb copy retains only in-frame clones and omits some. The data contain 27,000 or so clones, 80% to 90% of them seen just once; the ten biggest clones take up around 2.1%. The chain links TRBV6-5 to TRBJ1-1, with D possibly TRBD1 on 5 matching bases. Sequencing was done on a sample of lung tumor tissue. This receptor was obtained from a human donor with non-small cell lung cancer. The CDR3 region is CASSYQLQDLNTEAFF. DNA of the CDR3: TGTGCCAGCAGTTACCAACTACAGGACCTGAACACTGAAGCTTTCTTT.